This T cell receptor beta chain emerged from a study of T cell responses to AZD1222 COVID-19 vaccine. Regarding the study as a whole: Vaccine-associated CD4 TCRs spanned spike, dominant at 160-218 and 743-854. Sampling that yielded the repertoires occurred only after the peak T cell response. Among spike-specific TCRs, nearly half reportedly target unmutated variant regions. Clonal diversity was possibly underestimated, and the donors were mostly white British, with more females.

In regard to this clone: The target antigen is unknown.

Sequencing was performed with immunoSEQ multiplex PCR; in TCRdb, only in-frame clones are kept and a portion is missing. This sample yields roughly 130,000 clones, of which 80% to 95% are seen a single time; about 1.1% belongs to the top ten. The clonotype originates from an adult who received the AZD1222 COVID-19 vaccine. The sequencing here drew on peripheral blood, taken 28 days after the second AZD1222 dose.

CDR3 sequence reads: CASSQGSNYGYTF. The CDR3 DNA reads TGTGCCAGCAGTCAAGGGAGTAACTATGGCTACACCTTC. The V gene is TRBV28, the J gene TRBJ1-2; D unresolved. Germline V gene lookup returns CDR1 MDHEN and CDR2 SYDVKM. V was shortened by 5 bases and J by 1 base, with 8 bases between the two germline ends. The CDR3 spans 13 residues.